The present T cell receptor beta chain was sequenced within a study of CD8 T cells in ankylosing spondylitis. Study-wide findings and caveats: In reactive arthritis synovial fluid and blood, some motif variants had been reported before. Within peripheral blood, clones linked to disease were CD8+ and relatively rare. Significant enrichment of disease-linked clones was reportedly seen in matched ankylosing spondylitis synovial fluid. It appeared that ankylosing spondylitis blood was characterized by a TCR beta motif of several highly homologous variants.

Quantitative barcoded 5'-RACE was used to prepare TCR beta libraries. MiXCR was run by TCRdb on the 5' RACE reads, yielding one entry per CDR3 protein. The table lists about 840,000 distinct CDR3 sequences, about 12% of them singletons. CDR1 and CDR2 from the germline V gene are SGHRS and YFSETQ. J gave up 6 bases and V 0 bases, and 15 bases lay outside the gene matches. This CDR3 contains 19 residues. About this clonotype itself: Its antigen remains unidentified.

This TCR was recovered from a male donor with ankylosing spondylitis. The sequencing sample was made of blood, either unsorted or a sorted T cell fraction (not recorded which). The V and J genes are TRBV5-1 and TRBJ2-1, with TRBD2 matching 10 bases. The CDR3: CASSLARWSGRANGNEQFF. The CDR3 DNA follows: TGCGCCAGCAGCTTGGCCCGGTGGAGCGGGAGGGCCAATGGCAATGAGCAGTTCTTC. The full variable domain, in which reference TRBV5-1 and TRBJ2-1 provide the parts outside the CDR3, is KAGVTQTPRYLIKTRGQQVTLSCSPISGHRSVSWYQQTPGQGLQFLFEYFSETQRNKGNFPGRFSGRQFSNSRSEMNVSTLELGDSALYLCASSLARWSGRANGNEQFFGPGTRLTVL.